Each of the 5 T cell receptor beta chains below was sequenced from the same sample in a study of blood T cell repertoires in COVID-19. Only in-frame clones appear in the TCRdb table, and some are missing; sequencing was by immunoSEQ multiplex PCR. The table has about 270,000 clones, approximately 81% seen once. The sequencing input was peripheral blood. The receptors derive from an older woman with active or convalescent COVID-19.

The rearrangement links TRBV7-2 to TRBJ1-2; 7 nucleotides align to TRBD1. V lost 1 base to trimming and J lost 4 bases; unmatched junction nucleotides: 3. The CDR3 totals 14 residues. Germline V gene sequence: CDR1 SGHTA, CDR2 FQGNSA. The CDR3 loop reads CASSLDHRGYGYTF. The CDR3 DNA reads as TGTGCCAGCAGCTTAGATCACAGGGGCTATGGCTACACCTTC.

The chain joins TRBV12-3 or TRBV12-4 to TRBJ1-2; unclear D gene. The CDR3 spans 12 residues. The germline V and J ends were trimmed by 7 bases and 8 bases, with 14 bases remaining between them. This CDR3 is CASTGEGEGYTF. The CDR3 bases are TGTGCCAGCACCGGTGAGGGAGAGGGCTACACCTTC.

This chain connects TRBV7-9 to TRBJ1-2; TRBD1 agrees at 9 bases. J gave up 6 bases and V 2 bases, and 10 bases lay outside the gene matches. The CDR3 totals 16 residues. CDR1 and CDR2 (germline): SEHNR, FQNEAQ (reference sequence). This CDR3 reads CASSLPGTGIPNGYTF. The CDR3, as DNA: TGTGCCAGCAGCTTACCCGGGACAGGGATCCCTAATGGCTACACCTTC.

V gene TRBV18 combines with J gene TRBJ1-1; D is uncertain. The CDR3 runs 14 residues. V was pared by 1 base and J by 1 base, with 7 bases between. Germline-derived CDR1 and CDR2 are KGHSH and LQKENI. The CDR3: CASSPRTENTEAFF. CDR3 bases: TGTGCCAGCTCACCACGAACAGAGAACACTGAAGCTTTCTTT.

This sequence joins TRBV30 and TRBJ1-5; tentatively, D is TRBD1 (6 bases). V dropped 3 bases and J dropped 5 bases, with 11 bases sitting between them. The length of the CDR3 is 13 residues. From germline, CDR1 is GTSNPN and CDR2 SVGIG (reference sequence). CDR3 in amino acids: CAWSPTGDQPQHF. CDR3 DNA sequence: TGTGCCTGGAGCCCGACAGGTGATCAGCCCCAGCATTTT.